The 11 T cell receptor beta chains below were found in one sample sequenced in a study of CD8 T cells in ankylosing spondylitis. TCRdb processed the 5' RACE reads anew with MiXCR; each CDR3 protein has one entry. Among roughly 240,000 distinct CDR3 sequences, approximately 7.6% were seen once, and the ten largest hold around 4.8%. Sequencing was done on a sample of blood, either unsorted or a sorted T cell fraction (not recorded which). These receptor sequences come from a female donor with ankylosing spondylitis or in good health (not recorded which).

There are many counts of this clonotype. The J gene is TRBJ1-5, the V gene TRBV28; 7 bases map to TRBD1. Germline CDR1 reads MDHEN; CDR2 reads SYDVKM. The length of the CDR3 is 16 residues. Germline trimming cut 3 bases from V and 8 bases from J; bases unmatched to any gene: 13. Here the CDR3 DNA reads TGTGCCAGCAGTTTTTCCGACAGGGCCCTCGGGAAGCCCCAGCATTTT. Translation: CASSFSDRALGKPQHF.

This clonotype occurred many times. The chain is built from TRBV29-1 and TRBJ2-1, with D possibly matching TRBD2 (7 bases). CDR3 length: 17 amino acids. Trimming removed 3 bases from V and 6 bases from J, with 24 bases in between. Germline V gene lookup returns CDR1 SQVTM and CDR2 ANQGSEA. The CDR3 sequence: CSVDSRGAMGQPNEQFF. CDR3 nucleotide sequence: TGCAGCGTTGACTCCCGGGGGGCGATGGGGCAACCCAATGAGCAGTTCTTC.

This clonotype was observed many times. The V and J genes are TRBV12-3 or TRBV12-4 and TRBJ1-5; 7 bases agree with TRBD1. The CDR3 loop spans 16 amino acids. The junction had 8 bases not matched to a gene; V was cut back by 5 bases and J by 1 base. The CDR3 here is CASSPTGRGSNQPQHF. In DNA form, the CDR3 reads TGTGCCAGCAGTCCGACAGGGAGGGGCAGCAATCAGCCCCAGCATTTT.

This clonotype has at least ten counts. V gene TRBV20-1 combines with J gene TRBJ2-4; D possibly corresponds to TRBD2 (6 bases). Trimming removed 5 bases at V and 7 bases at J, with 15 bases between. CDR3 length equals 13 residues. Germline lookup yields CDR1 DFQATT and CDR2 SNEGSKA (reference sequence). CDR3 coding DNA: TGCAGTGCTTGTAGCGGTTCATCCAACATTCAGTACTTC. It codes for CSACSGSSNIQYF.

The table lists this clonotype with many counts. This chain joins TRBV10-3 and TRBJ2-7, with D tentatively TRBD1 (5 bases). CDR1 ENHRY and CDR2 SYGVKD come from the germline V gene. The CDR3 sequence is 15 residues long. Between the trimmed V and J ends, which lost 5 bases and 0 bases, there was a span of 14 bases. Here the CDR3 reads CAISPPGPSSYEQYF. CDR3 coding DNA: TGTGCCATCAGTCCCCCAGGGCCAAGCTCCTACGAGCAGTACTTC.

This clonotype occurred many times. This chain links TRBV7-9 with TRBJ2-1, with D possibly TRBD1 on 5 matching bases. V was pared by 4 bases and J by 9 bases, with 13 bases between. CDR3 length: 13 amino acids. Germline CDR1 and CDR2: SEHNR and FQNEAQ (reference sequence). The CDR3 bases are TGTGCCAGCAGCTCTACCAGGGCCAGTGAGCAGTTCTTC. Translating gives CASSSTRASEQFF.

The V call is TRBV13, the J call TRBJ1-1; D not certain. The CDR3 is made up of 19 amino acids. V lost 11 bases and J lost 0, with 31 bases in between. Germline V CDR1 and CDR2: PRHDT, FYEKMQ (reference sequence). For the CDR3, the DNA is TGTGCCTTCTGTTTCCAGTTGCAGGTCGTCCAATGGATGAACACTGAAGCTTTCTTT. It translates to CAFCFQLQVVQWMNTEAFF.

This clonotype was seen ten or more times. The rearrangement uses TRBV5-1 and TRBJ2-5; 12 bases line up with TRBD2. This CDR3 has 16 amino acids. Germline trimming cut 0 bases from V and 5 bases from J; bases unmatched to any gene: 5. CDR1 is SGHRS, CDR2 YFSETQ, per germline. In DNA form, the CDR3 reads TGCGCCAGCAGCTTGGACCTAGCGGGAGGGCCGGAGACCCAGTACTTC. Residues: CASSLDLAGGPETQYF.

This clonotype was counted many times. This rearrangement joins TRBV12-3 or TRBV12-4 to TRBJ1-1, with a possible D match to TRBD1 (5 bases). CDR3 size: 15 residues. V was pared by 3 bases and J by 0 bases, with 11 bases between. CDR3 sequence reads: CASSFGGTMNTEAFF. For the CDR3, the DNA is TGTGCCAGCAGTTTCGGGGGTACCATGAACACTGAAGCTTTCTTT.

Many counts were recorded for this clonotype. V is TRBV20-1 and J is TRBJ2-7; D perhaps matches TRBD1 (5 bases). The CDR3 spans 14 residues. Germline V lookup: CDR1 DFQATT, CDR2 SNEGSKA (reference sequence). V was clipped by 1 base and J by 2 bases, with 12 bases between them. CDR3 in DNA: TGCAGTGCTAGAGTCCCAAGGACACCCTACGAGCAGTACTTC. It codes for CSARVPRTPYEQYF.

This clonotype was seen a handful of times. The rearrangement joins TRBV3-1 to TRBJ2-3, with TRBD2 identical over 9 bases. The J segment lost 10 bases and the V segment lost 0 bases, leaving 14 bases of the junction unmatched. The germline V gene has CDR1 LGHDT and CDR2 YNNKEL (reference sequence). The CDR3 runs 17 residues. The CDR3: CASSQDRAGGNSLAQYF. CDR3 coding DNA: TGTGCCAGCAGCCAAGACAGAGCGGGAGGAAATAGTTTGGCGCAGTATTTT.